These 5 T cell receptor beta chains originate from one sample sequenced in a study of technical replicates of blood from a few donors. Sequencing used immunoSEQ multiplex PCR; TCRdb keeps in-frame clones, though not all of them. The sample records 67,000 or so clones, around 90% being singletons. The sequenced sample was T cells isolated from PBMCs. The receptors shown here come from a human donor in good health.

The chain combines TRBV7-9 with TRBJ1-5; 7 bases fit TRBD1. CDR1 is SEHNR and CDR2 is FQNEAQ in the germline V gene (reference sequence). This CDR3 contains 12 residues. Germline trimming cut 5 bases from V and 8 bases from J; bases unmatched to any gene: 3. In DNA form, the CDR3 reads TGTGCCAGCAGCGAACAGGGGAAGCCCCAGCATTTT. It specifies CASSEQGKPQHF.

The CDR3 reads CASSYSGAGGYTF. CDR3 coding DNA: TGTGCCAGCAGTTACTCAGGGGCGGGAGGCTACACCTTC. This chain links TRBV6-5 with TRBJ1-2; the D gene is possibly TRBD1 (5 bases). Germline V CDR1 and CDR2: MNHEY, SVGAGI. With 0 bases removed from V and 8 bases from J, the gap between germline ends came to 10 bases. This CDR3 is built from 13 residues.

V is TRBV4-2 and J is TRBJ2-7, with D possibly TRBD2 on 6 matching bases. Germline V CDR1 and CDR2: LGHNA, YNFKEQ. V was shortened by 1 base and J by 3 bases, with 10 bases between the two germline ends. The CDR3 length is 14 residues. The CDR3 DNA sequence: TGTGCCAGCAGCCAAGCGGGAGCCTTCTACGAGCAGTACTTC. Its translation is CASSQAGAFYEQYF.

The chain carries TRBV28 and TRBJ1-5; TRBD1 might be the D (6 bases). Trimming took 3 bases from V and 5 from J, leaving 14 bases between them. The CDR3 covers 15 residues. Looked up from germline, CDR1 is MDHEN and CDR2 is SYDVKM. The CDR3 region has the DNA TGTGCCAGCAGTTTGCCTACAGGGAGCTATCAGCCCCAGCATTTT. Translated: CASSLPTGSYQPQHF. Full variable domain (outside the CDR3, taken from reference TRBV28 and TRBJ1-5): DVKVTQSSRYLVKRTGEKVFLECVQDMDHENMFWYRQDPGLGLRLIYFSYDVKMKEKGDIPEGYSVSREKKERFSLILESASTNQTSMYLCASSLPTGSYQPQHFGDGTRLSIL.

The V gene is TRBV5-1, the J gene TRBJ2-6, with 8 positions matching TRBD2. The V and J ends lost 4 bases and 0 bases, in that order; junction bases with no gene match: 9. Germline CDR1 is SGHRS and CDR2 is YFSETQ. CDR3 length: 18 residues. CDR3 nucleotides: TGCGCCAGCAGCCTAACTAGCGGCCTTCTCTCTGGGGCCAACGTCCTGACTTTC. It codes for CASSLTSGLLSGANVLTF. The complete variable domain, with remaining parts taken from reference TRBV5-1 and TRBJ2-6, reads KAGVTQTPRYLIKTRGQQVTLSCSPISGHRSVSWYQQTPGQGLQFLFEYFSETQRNKGNFPGRFSGRQFSNSRSEMNVSTLELGDSALYLCASSLTSGLLSGANVLTFGAGSRLTVL.